A selection of T cell receptor beta chains follows, all from one sample in a study of cytomegalovirus exposure and HLA in healthy donors. Profiled with immunoSEQ multiplex PCR; TCRdb holds only in-frame clones, not every one. The sample includes over 110,000 clones, approximately 73% of them seen just once. Sequencing was carried out using PBMCs. These TCRs come from a woman in her thirties or forties in good health and CMV-seronegative. CDR3s include the opening cysteine and the closing phenylalanine or tryptophan.

v_gene	j_gene	CDR3aa
TRBV19	TRBJ2-5	CASSPRGGSSETQYF
TRBV29-1	TRBJ1-5	CSVAQGNSNQPQHF
TRBV4-3	TRBJ2-2	CASSQFSHANTGELFF
TRBV2	TRBJ2-1	CASRYEVAEQFF
TRBV13	TRBJ2-3	CASSLWISGGEDTQYF
TRBV11-2	TRBJ2-6	CASSLEQYSGANVLTF
TRBV7-9	TRBJ2-3	CASSLRLAGGEDTQYF
TRBV9	TRBJ2-5	CASSPGAQQETQYF
TRBV7-7	TRBJ2-2	CASSFDRTSGDIGELFF
TRBV2	TRBJ1-1	CASSERQTPTTEAFF
TRBV7-3	TRBJ1-6	CASSWTAQSPLHF
TRBV11-3	TRBJ2-2	CASSSSYTGELFF
TRBV6-5	TRBJ2-1	CASRALAGVQGSEFF
TRBV5-1	TRBJ2-3	CASSLGLALGTDTQYF
TRBV4-1	TRBJ1-6	CASRAWTTNSPLHF
TRBV5-6	TRBJ1-1	CASSLGQGGAEAFF
TRBV27	TRBJ1-1	CASSLGGARTEAFF